What follows are 7 T cell receptor beta chains derived from one specimen sequenced in a study of control samples from healthy donors and cancer patients. Repertoires were generated with immunoSEQ multiplex PCR, while TCRdb's copy carries only in-frame clones and drops some. This table has about 92,000 clones, more than 75% appearing once. The specimen sequenced was blood. These receptors were collected from a woman aged 60-70 years in good health.

The chain links TRBV6-6 to TRBJ2-3; D is undetermined. The CDR3 has 15 amino acids. The germline V gene encodes CDR1 MNHNY and CDR2 SVGAGI (reference sequence). Trimming took 7 bases from V and 4 from J, leaving 18 bases between them. CDR3: CASTPEGVLPDTQYF. CDR3 nucleotide sequence: TGTGCCAGCACCCCAGAAGGAGTCTTGCCAGATACGCAGTATTTT.

This sequence joins TRBV5-1 and TRBJ2-7; 10 positions match TRBD1. V lost 5 bases, J lost 4 bases, and 6 bases stayed unmatched. Germline V gene sequence: CDR1 SGHRS, CDR2 YFSETQ. This CDR3 spans 14 amino acids. In nucleotides, the CDR3 is TGCGCCAGCAGTATCGGGACAGGGGCATACGAGCAGTACTTC. Its protein is CASSIGTGAYEQYF.

The rearrangement uses TRBV2 and TRBJ1-1; no clear D gene. The V end lost 6 bases, the J end lost 1 base, and 6 bases lay between the germline ends. This CDR3 comprises 12 residues. Germline loops: CDR1 SNHLY, CDR2 FYNNEI. CDR3 DNA: TGTGCCAGCAGGACGGCGAACACTGAAGCTTTCTTT. It yields the protein CASRTANTEAFF.

V is TRBV20-1 and J is TRBJ2-5; D possibly matches TRBD1 or TRBD2 (5 bases each). Germline V gives CDR1 DFQATT, CDR2 SNEGSKA (reference sequence). V gave up 3 bases and J gave up 3 bases, with 20 bases separating them. The CDR3 spans 16 residues. This chain's CDR3 is CSASSTGTVRKETQYF. As DNA, the CDR3 is TGCAGTGCTAGTTCCACCGGGACGGTTAGAAAAGAGACCCAGTACTTC.

V is TRBV10-2 and J is TRBJ2-3, with 12 positions matching TRBD2. Germline-derived CDR1 and CDR2 are WSHSY and SAAADI. The CDR3 runs to 15 residues. Unmatched junction bases numbered 3, after V lost 7 bases and J lost 1 base. CDR3 residues: CASTTSGRRTDTQYF. For the CDR3, the DNA is TGCGCCAGCACGACTAGCGGGAGACGCACAGATACGCAGTATTTT.

The rearrangement uses TRBV3-1 (or the pseudogene TRBV3-2) and TRBJ1-4; unclear D gene. Germline V gene lookup returns CDR1 LGHDT and CDR2 YNNKEL (reference sequence). CDR3 length equals 15 residues. The V gene lost 1 base and the J gene lost 0 bases, with 6 bases spanning the gap. In DNA, the CDR3 is TGTGCCAGCAGCCAAGGTTTAACAACTAATGAAAAACTGTTTTTT. This codes for CASSQGLTTNEKLFF.

The rearrangement links TRBV19 to TRBJ1-2; D gene uncertain. CDR1 is LNHDA, CDR2 SQIVND, per germline (reference sequence). Deletions cut 4 bases from V and 8 bases from J, with 20 bases between. The CDR3 runs to 15 residues. The CDR3 here is CASSTGAGTGFGYTF. In DNA form, the CDR3 reads TGTGCCAGTAGTACAGGAGCTGGTACGGGCTTCGGCTACACCTTC.